The present T cell receptor (beta chain) was sequenced within a study of T-cell reconstitution after alpha-beta-depleted transplantation in children. Findings and limits, study-wide: Fresh T-cell production supplied most of the T-cell counts and diversity seen one year after transplant.

Construction of the TCRbeta library involved unique molecular identifiers. TCRdb used MiXCR to reprocess the PCR reads, holding one entry per CDR3 protein. The data hold 700,000 to 950,000 distinct CDR3 sequences, with under 20% observed a single time. This clonotype was counted ten times or more. Its specificity is not known. Germline assignment: CDR1 SGHRS and CDR2 YFSETQ. The V segment lost 6 bases and the J segment 5 bases; nucleotides outside the gene matches: 4. This CDR3 is 12 amino acids long. The chain uses TRBV5-1 and TRBJ2-7, with 8 bases fitting TRBD1. The TCR originated in a male patient younger than 18 who had a stem cell transplant for acute lymphoblastic leukemia, so the T cells may come from the graft donor. Sequenced material: PBMCs, mostly from graft donor cells, taken 360 days after TCRalphabeta/CD19-depleted stem cell transplant. The CDR3 is CASTTDRDEQYF. In DNA, the CDR3 is TGCGCCAGCACTACGGACAGGGACGAGCAGTACTTC.